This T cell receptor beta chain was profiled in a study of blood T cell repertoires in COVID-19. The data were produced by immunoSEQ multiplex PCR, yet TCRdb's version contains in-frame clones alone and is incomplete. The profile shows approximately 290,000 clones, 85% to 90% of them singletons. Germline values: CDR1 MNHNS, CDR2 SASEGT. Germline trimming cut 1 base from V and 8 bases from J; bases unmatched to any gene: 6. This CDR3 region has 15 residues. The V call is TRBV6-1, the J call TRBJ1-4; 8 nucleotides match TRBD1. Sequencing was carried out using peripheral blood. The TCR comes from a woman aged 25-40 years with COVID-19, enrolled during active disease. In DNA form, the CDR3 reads TGTGCCAGCAGTGAAGAGACAGGGGTTGTCGAAAAACTGTTTTTT. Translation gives CASSEETGVVEKLFF.